This T cell receptor (beta chain) was sequenced in a study of blood T cells in healthy people across ages. This clonotype was seen more than once but under ten times. What it binds is not known. Extracted total RNA amounted to at least 5 micrograms for each sample. From germline, CDR1 is SGDLS and CDR2 YYNGEE. Between the trimmed V and J ends, which lost 3 bases and 2 bases, there was a span of 15 bases. CDR3 length: 17 amino acids. Findings of the study overall: What prevented conclusive comparison of naive and antigen-experienced cells was that PBMCs were unsorted. It was held that diversity estimates obtained from one million T cells represented underestimates.

Sample-barcoded 5' priming and a J-beta primer mix drove a second PCR of 7 to 11 cycles. TCRdb ran MiXCR on the 5' RACE reads and lists one entry per CDR3 protein. The table lists about 1.4 million distinct CDR3 sequences, 55% to 75% of them singletons. The source is a man aged 18 to 30 in good health. Source material: blood. The chain uses TRBV9 and TRBJ2-6; D is possibly TRBD2 (6 bases). The CDR3 coding sequence is TGTGCCAGCAGCGGCGGGGACCGTAGGGCTGGGGCCAACGTCCTGACTTTC. Its protein product is CASSGGDRRAGANVLTF. Full variable domain (missing parts from reference TRBV9 and TRBJ2-6): DSGVTQTPKHLITATGQRVTLRCSPRSGDLSVYWYQQSLDQGLQFLIQYYNGEERAKGNILERFSAQQFPDLHSELNLSSLELGDSALYFCASSGGDRRAGANVLTFGAGSRLTVL.